Listed here are 22 T cell receptor beta chains from one sample, sequenced in a study of blood T cell repertoires in COVID-19. Using immunoSEQ multiplex PCR, the repertoire was profiled, and TCRdb retains in-frame clones only, with some absent. The sample lists 140,000 to 150,000 clones; approximately 80% were seen once. The sequenced sample was peripheral blood. These receptors came from a woman in her fifties or sixties with acute or convalescent COVID-19.

Notes on this clone: Other DNA sequences within the sample encode an identical CDR3. V and J are TRBV30 and TRBJ2-7; D possibly corresponds to TRBD2 (6 bases). V shed 5 bases and J shed 1 base, with 15 bases lying between them. The CDR3 is 14 amino acids. CDR1 and CDR2 (germline): GTSNPN, SVGIG (reference sequence). For the CDR3, the DNA is TGTGCCTGGGGCACGGGGGTAGGATCCTACGAGCAGTACTTC. This translates into CAWGTGVGSYEQYF.

The chain links TRBV7-9 to TRBJ2-1, with TRBD2 as a possible D gene (7 bases). The V end was cut by 5 bases, the J end by 16 bases, with 12 bases between. The CDR3 totals 10 residues. CDR1 and CDR2 (germline): SEHNR, FQNEAQ (reference sequence). The CDR3 nucleotides are TGTGCCAGCAGCCCAGGGGAGGGTTTCTTC. This translates into CASSPGEGFF.

This chain joins TRBV6-1 and TRBJ2-5; 7 positions agree with TRBD1. The germline V gene has CDR1 MNHNS and CDR2 SASEGT. The CDR3 is 14 amino acids. J gave up 1 base and V 3 bases, and 2 bases lay outside the gene matches. CDR3 nucleotides: TGTGCCAGCAGTGAGACAGGGTCCCAAGAGACCCAGTACTTC. Protein sequence: CASSETGSQETQYF.

V is TRBV27 and J is TRBJ2-1; 9 bases agree with TRBD2. Trimming removed 4 bases from V and 1 base from J; junction bases left unmatched: 8. Per the germline V gene, CDR1 is MNHEY and CDR2 is SMNVEV (reference sequence). This CDR3 has 17 residues. The CDR3 sequence: CASSSPFSGSSYNEQFF. The DNA of the CDR3 is TGTGCCAGCAGTTCGCCCTTTAGCGGGAGTTCCTACAATGAGCAGTTCTTC.

V gene TRBV29-1 combines with J gene TRBJ2-3; 8 bases match TRBD1. The CDR3 has 11 amino acids. CDR1 and CDR2 (germline): SQVTM, ANQGSEA. V was pared by 4 bases and J by 7 bases, with 1 base of the junction left unmatched. This chain's CDR3 is CSVGQGNTQYF. The CDR3, as DNA: TGCAGCGTTGGACAGGGGAATACGCAGTATTTT.

The CDR3 reads CASSTILQGVSNQPQHF. The CDR3 DNA is TGTGCCAGTAGTACGATTTTACAGGGGGTTAGCAATCAGCCCCAGCATTTT. The chain joins TRBV19 to TRBJ1-5; 8 bases are shared with TRBD1. CDR3 length equals 17 residues. V lost 4 bases to trimming and J lost 0 bases; unmatched junction nucleotides: 8. Per the germline V gene, CDR1 is LNHDA and CDR2 is SQIVND (reference sequence).

V gene TRBV7-9 combines with J gene TRBJ1-4; tentatively, D is TRBD1 (6 bases). V lost 5 bases and J 5 bases, leaving 36 bases between the germline ends. This CDR3 is 22 amino acids long. CDR1 and CDR2 from the germline V gene are SEHNR and FQNEAQ (reference sequence). CDR3 bases: TGTGCCAGCAGCACCCAGGGGCCAGGCCAGCGAACATACCCGGGGGGCAATGAAAAACTGTTTTTT. Protein sequence: CASSTQGPGQRTYPGGNEKLFF.

The chain combines TRBV5-1 with TRBJ2-1; 10 bases are shared with TRBD2. V was clipped by 7 bases and J by 7 bases; unmatched bases: 8. The CDR3 has 14 residues. CDR1 SGHRS and CDR2 YFSETQ come from the germline V gene. The CDR3 loop reads CASQRTSGLNEQFF. The CDR3 DNA is TGCGCCAGCCAACGGACTAGCGGCTTGAATGAGCAGTTCTTC.

This rearrangement joins TRBV5-4 to TRBJ1-2; 7 positions agree with TRBD1. Germline trimming cut 1 base from V and 4 bases from J; bases unmatched to any gene: 4. Germline CDR1 SGHNT, CDR2 YYREEE (reference sequence). This CDR3 has 14 residues. In DNA, the CDR3 is TGTGCCAGCAGCTTGTCGGGACAGAGCTATGGCTACACCTTC. It specifies CASSLSGQSYGYTF. The whole variable domain, filled in from reference TRBV5-4 and TRBJ1-2, reads ETGVTQSPTHLIKTRGQQVTLRCSSQSGHNTVSWYQQALGQGPQFIFQYYREEENGRGNFPPRFSGLQFPNYSSELNVNALELDDSALYLCASSLSGQSYGYTFGSGTRLTVV.

This clone was detected once. The V and J genes are TRBV27 and TRBJ2-7; 8 nucleotides match TRBD1. J gave up 2 bases and V 0 bases, and 3 bases lay outside the gene matches. CDR3 length equals 15 residues. Looked up from germline, CDR1 is MNHEY and CDR2 is SMNVEV (reference sequence). The CDR3 nucleotides read TGTGCCAGCAGTTTATCTCCAGGGGGCCCCTACGAGCAGTACTTC. This translates into CASSLSPGGPYEQYF.

The V gene is TRBV18, the J gene TRBJ1-1; D not resolved. From germline, CDR1 is KGHSH and CDR2 LQKENI. The CDR3 runs to 15 residues. Trimming removed 3 bases at V and 4 bases at J, with 15 bases between. The CDR3 spells CASSPARSLGTEAFF. In nucleotides, the CDR3 is TGTGCCAGCTCACCGGCAAGGAGCTTGGGCACTGAAGCTTTCTTT.

On this clone: A much larger clone sits a single nucleotide away, making a read error possible. The same CDR3 can be traced to other DNA sequences in this sample. The V gene is TRBV4-2, the J gene TRBJ1-5, with a possible D match to TRBD1 (5 bases). Germline V CDR1 and CDR2: LGHNA, YNFKEQ. The CDR3 sequence is 14 residues long. CDR3 sequence reads: CASSQAQGNQPQHF. CDR3 sequence (DNA): TGTGCCAGCAGTCAAGCTCAGGGAAATCAGCCCCAGCATTTT.

The genes are TRBV29-1 and TRBJ2-1; D is unclear. The CDR3 is made up of 14 amino acids. CDR1 is SQVTM and CDR2 is ANQGSEA in the germline V gene. The germline V and J ends were trimmed by 5 bases and 4 bases, with 15 bases remaining between them. In DNA form, the CDR3 reads TGCAGCGTTCCTGAGTCTTACCTTTACAATGAGCAGTTCTTC. Protein product: CSVPESYLYNEQFF.

The chain links TRBV19 to TRBJ2-5, with 11 bases fitting TRBD2. J was trimmed by 2 bases and V by 6 bases; bases with no gene match: 5. The CDR3 contains 15 residues. Germline CDR1 LNHDA, CDR2 SQIVND (reference sequence). This CDR3 is CASRRLAGLQETQYF. The CDR3 DNA sequence: TGTGCCAGTAGACGACTAGCGGGATTACAAGAGACCCAGTACTTC.

This clone occurred once. The genes are TRBV18 and TRBJ1-1; D is perhaps TRBD1 (6 bases). Looked up from germline, CDR1 is KGHSH and CDR2 is LQKENI. The CDR3 is 16 amino acids. Trimming stripped 3 bases from V and 0 bases from J, with 14 bases between. The DNA for the CDR3 is TGTGCCAGCTCACCGCTAGGGCAGGGGATGAACACTGAAGCTTTCTTT. It codes for CASSPLGQGMNTEAFF. The complete variable domain, with remaining parts taken from reference TRBV18 and TRBJ1-1, reads NAGVMQNPRHLVRRRGQEARLRCSPMKGHSHVYWYRQLPEEGLKFMVYLQKENIIDESGMPKERFSAEFPKEGPSILRIQQVVRGDSAAYFCASSPLGQGMNTEAFFGQGTRLTVV.

The genes are TRBV6-5 and TRBJ2-7; maybe TRBD2 (5 bases). This CDR3 is built from 16 residues. The V end was cut by 0 bases, the J end by 0 bases, with 12 bases between. Per the germline V gene, CDR1 is MNHEY and CDR2 is SVGAGI. The CDR3 is CASSYSWWSGSYEQYF. The CDR3 DNA is TGTGCCAGCAGTTACTCGTGGTGGAGCGGCTCCTACGAGCAGTACTTC.

V usage is TRBV7-9 and J usage is TRBJ2-5; tentative D call: TRBD2 (5 bases). Between the trimmed V and J ends, which lost 1 base and 4 bases, there was a span of 22 bases. CDR3 length: 18 amino acids. The germline V gene encodes CDR1 SEHNR and CDR2 FQNEAQ (reference sequence). CDR3 sequence: CASSLVPPNILDSETQYF. CDR3 coding DNA: TGTGCCAGCAGCTTAGTCCCTCCCAATATACTAGATTCAGAGACCCAGTACTTC.

This clone was observed a handful of times. This chain joins TRBV3-1 (or the pseudogene TRBV3-2) and TRBJ1-5; D may be TRBD1 (5 bases). The CDR3 length is 13 residues. Germline values: CDR1 LGHDT, CDR2 YNNKEL (reference sequence). The V end lost 3 bases, the J end lost 6 bases, and 9 bases lay between the germline ends. As DNA, the CDR3 is TGTGCCAGCAGCCAGGGGAGGGGTCAGCCCCAGCATTTT. Encoded protein: CASSQGRGQPQHF.

The chain has TRBV19 and TRBJ2-7; D call uncertain. The length of the CDR3 is 16 residues. Trimming shortened V by 2 bases and J by 1 base, and 15 bases separated the two germline ends. Germline V gives CDR1 LNHDA, CDR2 SQIVND (reference sequence). CDR3 sequence: CASSIKGRDFSYEQYF. CDR3 sequence (DNA): TGTGCCAGTAGTATAAAAGGCAGAGACTTTTCCTACGAGCAGTACTTC.

V usage is TRBV6-4 and J usage is TRBJ1-5; D not certain. CDR3 length: 14 amino acids. Germline values: CDR1 MRHNA, CDR2 SNTAGT. The V end was cut by 7 bases, the J end by 2 bases, with 12 bases between. CDR3: CASTEGLGNQPQHF. DNA for the CDR3: TGTGCCAGCACGGAGGGTCTTGGCAATCAGCCCCAGCATTTT.

This clone appeared once. The V and J genes are TRBV30 and TRBJ2-1; D is unclear. V was pared by 0 bases and J by 3 bases, with 15 bases between. From germline, CDR1 is GTSNPN and CDR2 SVGIG (reference sequence). The CDR3 is 16 residues long. The CDR3 loop reads CAWSVPWSLYYNEQFF. CDR3 coding DNA: TGTGCCTGGAGTGTCCCATGGAGTCTCTACTACAATGAGCAGTTCTTC.

CDR3 in DNA: TGTGCCAGCAGTCCACTCTACAATGAGCAGTTCTTC. This gives the protein CASSPLYNEQFF. This chain links TRBV6-2 or TRBV6-3 with TRBJ2-1, with D uncertain. The CDR3 has 12 amino acids. Germline values: CDR1 MNHEY, CDR2 SVGEGT. Trimming pared 5 bases from V and 3 bases from J, leaving 5 bases between.